This is a list of T cell receptor beta chains from one sample in a study of blood T cell repertoires in COVID-19. Some clones are missing from TCRdb's copy, which holds only in-frame ones; the method was immunoSEQ multiplex PCR. The sample includes approximately 340,000 clones, 80% to 90% seen only once; the top ten take 9.9%. The specimen sequenced was peripheral blood. Receptors originate from a man younger than 40 with COVID-19, enrolled during active disease. The CDR3 runs from the conserved cysteine through the conserved F or W. The D gene is left open where the match is weak. Clone size is shown for a subset of rows, as once, few, many or a class of expanded clone.

clone_size: NA; v_call: TRBV5-1; j_call: TRBJ2-3; d_call: TRBD2; cdr3_aa: CASSLVTSGGAFIFNTQYF
clone_size: NA; v_call: TRBV14; j_call: TRBJ1-6; d_call: NA; cdr3_aa: CASSQEWSYNSPLHF
clone_size: few; v_call: TRBV28; j_call: TRBJ2-7; d_call: TRBD2; cdr3_aa: CASSEGLAGAYEQYF
clone_size: NA; v_call: TRBV7-3; j_call: TRBJ2-2; d_call: TRBD1; cdr3_aa: CATEKGANTGELFF
clone_size: few; v_call: TRBV7-9; j_call: TRBJ1-5; d_call: NA; cdr3_aa: CASSRTADQPQHF
clone_size: NA; v_call: TRBV5-1; j_call: TRBJ2-3; d_call: TRBD2; cdr3_aa: CASQLASSTDTQYF
clone_size: NA; v_call: TRBV5-1; j_call: TRBJ1-4; d_call: TRBD1; cdr3_aa: CASSTGTGNEKLFF
clone_size: NA; v_call: TRBV5-1; j_call: TRBJ2-7; d_call: NA; cdr3_aa: CASSPGQEQYF
clone_size: NA; v_call: TRBV19; j_call: TRBJ2-2; d_call: NA; cdr3_aa: CATWGTSNTGELFF
clone_size: NA; v_call: TRBV6-5; j_call: TRBJ2-5; d_call: TRBD2; cdr3_aa: CASSRGTSGRETQYF
clone_size: NA; v_call: TRBV6-5; j_call: TRBJ1-1; d_call: TRBD1; cdr3_aa: CASSRRTGAITEAFF
clone_size: NA; v_call: TRBV10-3; j_call: TRBJ1-4; d_call: NA; cdr3_aa: CAISESGSTRSGEKLFF
clone_size: NA; v_call: TRBV6-2/TRBV6-3; j_call: TRBJ1-2; d_call: NA; cdr3_aa: CASSYGSWRGDGYTF
clone_size: NA; v_call: TRBV5-1; j_call: TRBJ2-7; d_call: NA; cdr3_aa: CASSSVAGLNEQYF
clone_size: NA; v_call: TRBV19; j_call: TRBJ1-5; d_call: NA; cdr3_aa: CASSNAGELGNQPQHF
clone_size: NA; v_call: TRBV18; j_call: TRBJ1-4; d_call: NA; cdr3_aa: CASSPSTRNEKLFF
clone_size: NA; v_call: TRBV27; j_call: TRBJ2-1; d_call: NA; cdr3_aa: CASSLWGTPYNEQFF
clone_size: NA; v_call: TRBV3-1/TRBV3-2; j_call: TRBJ2-2; d_call: TRBD2; cdr3_aa: CASSRREGTGELFF
clone_size: NA; v_call: TRBV28; j_call: TRBJ2-7; d_call: NA; cdr3_aa: CASSPPGFGVAGEQYF
clone_size: NA; v_call: TRBV15; j_call: TRBJ2-5; d_call: TRBD2; cdr3_aa: CATSSGLAGNMETQYF
clone_size: NA; v_call: TRBV5-5; j_call: TRBJ2-5; d_call: NA; cdr3_aa: CASSVPQGSETQYF
clone_size: NA; v_call: TRBV10-3; j_call: TRBJ1-5; d_call: TRBD1; cdr3_aa: CAITTDRDQPQHF
clone_size: NA; v_call: TRBV19; j_call: TRBJ1-5; d_call: NA; cdr3_aa: CASSIAGSNQPQHF
clone_size: NA; v_call: TRBV5-1; j_call: TRBJ1-2; d_call: TRBD1; cdr3_aa: CASSLDRAGYTF
clone_size: NA; v_call: TRBV4-2; j_call: TRBJ1-1; d_call: NA; cdr3_aa: CASSQDGRAGGTEAFF
clone_size: NA; v_call: TRBV4-2; j_call: TRBJ2-2; d_call: NA; cdr3_aa: CASSPSTGELFF
clone_size: NA; v_call: TRBV29-1; j_call: TRBJ2-7; d_call: TRBD2; cdr3_aa: CSVEGQAGASYEQYF
clone_size: NA; v_call: TRBV5-1; j_call: TRBJ1-1; d_call: TRBD1; cdr3_aa: CASSLWTGETEAFF
clone_size: NA; v_call: TRBV28; j_call: TRBJ1-2; d_call: NA; cdr3_aa: CASSFTSPYGYTF
clone_size: NA; v_call: TRBV14; j_call: TRBJ2-3; d_call: NA; cdr3_aa: CASSQAKRDTTDTQYF
clone_size: NA; v_call: TRBV19; j_call: TRBJ1-1; d_call: NA; cdr3_aa: CASSSQGETEAFF
clone_size: NA; v_call: TRBV6-4; j_call: TRBJ1-3; d_call: NA; cdr3_aa: CASSVFDSSSGNTIYF
clone_size: NA; v_call: TRBV7-2; j_call: TRBJ2-1; d_call: TRBD2; cdr3_aa: CASSLGGLAGGPHEQFF
clone_size: once; v_call: TRBV5-4; j_call: TRBJ1-6; d_call: NA; cdr3_aa: CASSSIQDSPLHF
clone_size: NA; v_call: TRBV7-8; j_call: TRBJ2-3; d_call: NA; cdr3_aa: CASSLAWSSDTQYF
clone_size: NA; v_call: TRBV9; j_call: TRBJ2-1; d_call: TRBD2; cdr3_aa: CASSPEVRTSNEQFF
clone_size: once; v_call: TRBV29-1; j_call: TRBJ1-1; d_call: NA; cdr3_aa: CSVEGPTSGGKYTEAFF
clone_size: NA; v_call: TRBV18; j_call: TRBJ2-7; d_call: NA; cdr3_aa: CASSQGVNYEQYF
clone_size: NA; v_call: TRBV7-9; j_call: TRBJ1-3; d_call: NA; cdr3_aa: CASSLAGQLIRSGNTIYF
clone_size: few; v_call: TRBV2; j_call: TRBJ2-1; d_call: TRBD1; cdr3_aa: CASSVDRGLDNEQFF
clone_size: NA; v_call: TRBV4-1; j_call: TRBJ2-7; d_call: TRBD1; cdr3_aa: CASSLPEGQGAGEQYF
clone_size: NA; v_call: TRBV19; j_call: TRBJ1-6; d_call: NA; cdr3_aa: CASRDRSSYNSPLHF
clone_size: NA; v_call: TRBV12-3/TRBV12-4; j_call: TRBJ2-7; d_call: TRBD2; cdr3_aa: CASTPGGRYEQYF
clone_size: NA; v_call: TRBV15; j_call: TRBJ2-7; d_call: NA; cdr3_aa: CATSRDRQDPMYEQYF
clone_size: NA; v_call: TRBV7-2; j_call: TRBJ2-7; d_call: NA; cdr3_aa: CASSLTRAVNYEQYF
clone_size: NA; v_call: TRBV5-5; j_call: TRBJ2-6; d_call: NA; cdr3_aa: CASSWADSGGKTGANVLTF